Each of the 21 T cell receptor beta chains below was sequenced from the same sample in a study of T cells in Graves' hyperthyroidism and ophthalmopathy. Regions amplified from RNA transcripts were the TCR beta CDR3 regions. In the first-round RT-PCR of the TCR CDR3, the HTBI primer set was used. Each CDR3 protein is one row after TCRdb ran MiXCR on the multiplex PCR reads. The sample yields over 350,000 distinct CDR3 sequences, about 14% seen once. The specimen was blood. The receptors originated from a man aged 18 to 30 with Graves' ophthalmopathy.

In this sample, this clonotype turned up many times. This sequence joins TRBV6-1 and TRBJ1-2; a possible D gene is TRBD1 (5 bases). Between the trimmed V and J ends, which lost 1 base and 7 bases, there was a span of 13 bases. CDR1 MNHNS and CDR2 SASEGT come from the germline V gene. The CDR3 runs 14 residues. The CDR3 DNA reads TGTGCCAGCAGTGAAGTGGGTAGGGGATCTGGCTACACCTTC. Translated: CASSEVGRGSGYTF.

This chain connects TRBV29-1 to TRBJ2-1; the D gene is possibly TRBD2 (7 bases). This CDR3 contains 16 residues. V lost 5 bases, J lost 6 bases, and 23 bases lay in between. Germline CDR1 SQVTM, CDR2 ANQGSEA. The CDR3 DNA sequence: TGCAGCGTTCCTTTGGCCCACGGGGGGCGTTTCAATGAGCAGTTCTTC. Its translation: CSVPLAHGGRFNEQFF.

This clonotype occurred many times. The rearrangement links TRBV2 to TRBJ2-3; D is tentatively TRBD1 or TRBD2 (5 bases each). The CDR3 extends over 13 amino acids. The ends were cut back, 9 bases at V and 3 bases at J, with 13 bases in the middle. Germline V gives CDR1 SNHLY, CDR2 FYNNEI. The CDR3 loop reads CARGEHGTDTQYF. The CDR3 DNA reads as TGTGCCAGGGGGGAACACGGGACAGATACGCAGTATTTT.

At least ten counts were recorded for this clonotype. V is TRBV12-3 or TRBV12-4 and J is TRBJ1-3; the match to TRBD1 covers 8 bases. Trimming removed 6 bases from V and 4 bases from J; junction bases left unmatched: 2. The CDR3 is made up of 13 amino acids. This chain's CDR3 is CASRTGVGNTIYF. CDR3 DNA: TGTGCCAGCAGGACAGGGGTAGGAAACACCATATATTTT.

To note about this clonotype: An end of the junction does not agree with germline; a read error may underlie this. The J gene is TRBJ2-7, the V gene TRBV10-3; D is possibly TRBD2 (6 bases). Germline values: CDR1 ENHRY, CDR2 SYGVKD. CDR3 length: 12 amino acids. The CDR3, as DNA: TGTGCCATCAGCCCCGGGAGTGACGAGCAGCACTTC. Its protein is CAISPGSDEQHF.

This clonotype was seen only once. The V gene is TRBV19, the J gene TRBJ1-5; D call uncertain. Germline V CDR1 and CDR2: LNHDA, SQIVND (reference sequence). Between the trimmed V and J ends, which lost 9 bases and 6 bases, there was a span of 15 bases. The CDR3 has 13 residues. Written as DNA, the CDR3 is TGTGCCAGCCGGGCCCCGGGAGGTCAGCCCCAGCATTTT. This translates into CASRAPGGQPQHF.

This clonotype has at least ten counts. The CDR3: CASSSGRNSAYEQYF. In nucleotides, the CDR3 is TGTGCCAGCAGTTCCGGTCGGAATTCCGCCTACGAGCAGTACTTC. V usage is TRBV6-6 and J usage is TRBJ2-7; no reliable D call. The CDR3 is made up of 15 amino acids. Trimming took 4 bases from V and 2 from J, leaving 15 bases between them. CDR1 is MNHNY and CDR2 is SVGAGI in the germline V gene (reference sequence).

As for this clonotype: A much larger clone lies one base from this, so it may be a read error. V is TRBV18 and J is TRBJ2-7, with 7 bases aligning to TRBD1. The J call may be mistaken, given a closer DNA end match to TRBJ2-1. This CDR3 spans 15 amino acids. Germline lookup yields CDR1 KGHSH and CDR2 LQKENI. The CDR3 reads CASSPLTGQMDEQFF. In DNA form, the CDR3 reads TGTGCCAGCTCACCGCTCACGGGACAGATGGACGAGCAGTTCTTC.

This clonotype has a count of ten or more. The gene calls are TRBV11-2 and TRBJ2-3; no reliable D call. The CDR3 contains 13 residues. V was cut by 5 bases and J by 4 bases, with 10 bases left in between. CDR1 and CDR2 (germline): SGHAT, FQNNGV. In nucleotides, the CDR3 is TGTGCCAGCAGCAACCTTATCCCAGATACGCAGTATTTT. Translating gives CASSNLIPDTQYF.

This clonotype occurred a few times. CDR3 loop: CATSRARDIGSYFSGNTIYF. The CDR3 DNA sequence: TGTGCCACCAGCAGAGCCCGGGACATAGGCTCCTATTTCTCTGGAAACACCATATATTTT. The gene calls are TRBV15 and TRBJ1-3; the D gene is possibly TRBD1 (6 bases). This CDR3 has 20 amino acids. Trimming took 1 base from V and 0 from J, leaving 22 bases between them. Germline values: CDR1 LNHNV, CDR2 YYDKDF (reference sequence).

This clonotype turned up a few times. J is TRBJ1-2 and V is TRBV5-1; D is undetermined. The CDR3 runs to 14 residues. Germline V gene data show CDR1 as SGHRS and CDR2 as YFSETQ. Deletions cut 0 bases from V and 6 bases from J, with 12 bases between. CDR3 DNA: TGCGCCAGCAGCTTGGGGGAGGGAAACCATGGCTACACCTTC. Amino acid sequence: CASSLGEGNHGYTF.

This clonotype was counted ten times or more. This chain uses TRBV11-2 with TRBJ2-3; unclear D gene. Deletions cut 0 bases from V and 5 bases from J, with 3 bases between. This CDR3 is built from 12 residues. From germline, CDR1 is SGHAT and CDR2 FQNNGV. The CDR3 here is CASSLEGDTQYF. The CDR3 coding sequence is TGTGCCAGCAGCTTAGAGGGAGATACGCAGTATTTT.

This clonotype came up a few times. The rearrangement uses TRBV11-2 and TRBJ2-5; 7 nucleotides align to TRBD1. Germline V lookup: CDR1 SGHAT, CDR2 FQNNGV. V trimming: 6 bases; J trimming: 4 bases; junction bases outside the gene matches: 8. CDR3 length: 14 amino acids. The CDR3 here is CASSTRQGTETQYF. The CDR3 DNA sequence: TGTGCCAGCAGTACCCGACAGGGAACAGAGACCCAGTACTTC. The complete variable domain, with remaining parts taken from reference TRBV11-2 and TRBJ2-5, reads EAGVAQSPRYKIIEKRQSVAFWCNPISGHATLYWYQQILGQGPKLLIQFQNNGVVDDSQLPKDRFSAERLKGVDSTLKIQPAKLEDSAVYLCASSTRQGTETQYFGPGTRLLVL.

This clonotype was seen repeatedly, ten times or more. The rearrangement uses TRBV11-2 and TRBJ2-7; D gene ambiguous. The CDR3 contains 15 residues. Germline V CDR1 and CDR2: SGHAT, FQNNGV. Trimming took off 1 base at V and 3 bases at J, with 13 bases between the two ends. In nucleotides, the CDR3 is TGTGCCAGCAGCTTAGCCCCCGGGTTCAACTACGAGCAGTACTTC. This translates into CASSLAPGFNYEQYF.

This clonotype was picked up many times. This sequence joins TRBV20-1 and TRBJ2-2; TRBD2 matches at 11 bases. Germline V gives CDR1 DFQATT, CDR2 SNEGSKA (reference sequence). The V and J ends lost 0 bases and 8 bases, in that order; junction bases with no gene match: 5. CDR3 size: 15 residues. CDR3 loop: CSAREPGLAAGELFF. The CDR3 nucleotides read TGCAGTGCTAGAGAGCCGGGACTAGCGGCGGGGGAGCTGTTTTTT.

The V and J genes are TRBV10-2 and TRBJ1-2; D not resolved. V dropped 6 bases and J dropped 4 bases, with 15 bases sitting between them. The germline gives CDR1 WSHSY, CDR2 SAAADI. The CDR3 runs to 14 residues. CDR3 sequence (DNA): TGCGCCAGCAGGACGCCGGGATTCTTCTATGGCTACACCTTC. Amino acids: CASRTPGFFYGYTF.

The chain couples TRBV11-2 to TRBJ1-3; D gene unclear. The CDR3 totals 16 residues. Trimming cost V 4 bases and J 1 base, with 14 bases left between them. CDR1 is SGHAT, CDR2 FQNNGV, per germline. CDR3 nucleotides: TGTGCCAGCAGCTCCTGGGCAGAGGGTTCTGGAAACACCATATATTTT. Translating it yields CASSSWAEGSGNTIYF.

This clonotype appeared many times. The V gene is TRBV4-2, the J gene TRBJ1-5; TRBD1 might be the D (6 bases). Germline values: CDR1 LGHNA, CDR2 YNFKEQ. Between the trimmed V and J ends, which lost 0 bases and 5 bases, there was a span of 11 bases. This CDR3 spans 15 amino acids. The CDR3 bases are TGTGCCAGCAGCCAAGAATTCAGGGGCGATCAGCCCCAGCATTTT. Its translation: CASSQEFRGDQPQHF.

This sequence joins TRBV7-8 and TRBJ1-2; no clear D gene. This CDR3 region has 13 residues. Germline CDR1 SGHVS, CDR2 FQNEAQ. V lost 1 base, J lost 8 bases, and 11 bases lay in between. The CDR3 DNA sequence: TGTGCCAGCAGCTTAGTGTCAAGGAAGGGCTACACCTTC. It codes for CASSLVSRKGYTF.

This clonotype was counted only a few times. The chain combines TRBV15 with TRBJ2-6, with a possible D match to TRBD1 (5 bases). The CDR3 covers 15 residues. V lost 7 bases to trimming and J lost 0 bases, with 10 bases between them. Germline V lookup: CDR1 LNHNV, CDR2 YYDKDF (reference sequence). CDR3 in amino acids: CATKQGFSGANVLTF. For the CDR3, the DNA is TGTGCCACCAAGCAGGGCTTCTCTGGGGCCAACGTCCTGACTTTC.

This clonotype appeared many times. The chain is built from TRBV7-2 and TRBJ1-4; 9 bases fit TRBD1. Germline trimming cut 2 bases from V and 8 bases from J; bases unmatched to any gene: 6. This CDR3 has 15 residues. Looked up from germline, CDR1 is SGHTA and CDR2 is FQGNSA. The CDR3 coding sequence is TGTGCCAGCAGCTTACTACAGGGGGCCGGGGAAAAACTGTTTTTT. This encodes CASSLLQGAGEKLFF.